This T cell receptor (beta chain) appears in the sequencing data of a study of CD8 T cells in ankylosing spondylitis. Findings of the study overall: Earlier work had already found some motif variants in reactive arthritis synovial fluid and blood. The authors reported significant enrichment of disease-linked clones in matched ankylosing spondylitis synovial fluid. Disease-linked clones, CD8+, were relatively rare in peripheral blood.

In germline, CDR1 is SGHRS, CDR2 YFSETQ. The CDR3 totals 15 residues. Unmatched junction bases numbered 4, after V lost 3 bases and J lost 4 bases. TCR beta libraries were made by quantitative 5'-RACE with molecular barcodes. TCRdb re-derived calls from the 5' RACE reads in MiXCR, one entry per CDR3 protein. The repertoire includes more than 100,000 distinct CDR3 sequences, about an eighth of them detected once, and around 4.1% sits in the top ten. This clonotype has only a few counts. The antigen remains unidentified. The specimen sequenced was blood, either unsorted or a sorted T cell fraction (not recorded which). The V and J genes are TRBV5-1 and TRBJ2-1; 10 positions agree with TRBD2. This clonotype was obtained from a female donor with ankylosing spondylitis or in good health (not recorded which). The CDR3 sequence: CASSYLAGAYNEQFF. The CDR3 coding sequence is TGCGCCAGCAGCTATCTAGCGGGAGCTTACAATGAGCAGTTCTTC.